The rows below give T cell receptor beta chains drawn from one sample of a study of radiotherapy plus CTLA-4 blockade in lung cancer. Some clones are missing from TCRdb's copy, which holds only in-frame ones; the method was immunoSEQ multiplex PCR. In the table there are 100,000 to 150,000 clones, 80% to 90% of which are singletons. Sequences were derived from peripheral blood, sampled from a patient treated with radiotherapy plus ipilimumab. These receptors were taken from a human donor with non-small cell lung cancer that progressed on radiotherapy plus ipilimumab. The CDR3 runs from the conserved cysteine through the conserved F or W.

J	V	CDR3
TRBJ2-7	TRBV5-5	CASSPPGGVIDEQYF
TRBJ2-7	TRBV2	CASSESFRGGEQYF
TRBJ1-1	TRBV5-1	CASSLEGGWTEAFF
TRBJ2-1	TRBV10-3	CAITGTSGSSYNEQFF
TRBJ2-5	TRBV4-2	CASSQRGETQYF
TRBJ2-2	TRBV19	CASTSGGGTGELFF
TRBJ2-1	TRBV5-1	CASSVLAGGAAGEQFF
TRBJ1-2	TRBV6-5	CASSPGTGESYGYTF
TRBJ1-4	TRBV2	CASGSRGPHEKLFF
TRBJ2-5	TRBV5-1	CASSLAGQLGAQYF
TRBJ2-7	TRBV5-1	CASSKGLIGPYEQYF
TRBJ2-3	TRBV19	CASSIDRVPQGADTQYF
TRBJ2-2	TRBV27	CASSLKRAGELFF
TRBJ2-1	TRBV9	CASGGFNEQFF
TRBJ2-3	TRBV5-1	CASSLVARYTDTQYF